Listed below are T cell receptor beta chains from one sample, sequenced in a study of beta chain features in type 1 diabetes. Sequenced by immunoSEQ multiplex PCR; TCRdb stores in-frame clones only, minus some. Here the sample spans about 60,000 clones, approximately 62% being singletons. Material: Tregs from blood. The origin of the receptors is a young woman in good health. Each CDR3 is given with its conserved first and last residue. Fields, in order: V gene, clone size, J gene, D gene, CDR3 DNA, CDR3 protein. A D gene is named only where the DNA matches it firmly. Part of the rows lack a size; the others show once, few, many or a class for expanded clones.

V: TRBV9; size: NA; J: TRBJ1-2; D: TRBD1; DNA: TGTGCCAGCAGCGACAGGGGATTGTTTGGCTACACCTTC; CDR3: CASSDRGLFGYTF
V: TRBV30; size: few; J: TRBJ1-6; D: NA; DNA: TGTGCCTGTCGCACCGGTTCACCCCTCCACTTT; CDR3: CACRTGSPLHF
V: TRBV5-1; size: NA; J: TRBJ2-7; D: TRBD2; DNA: TGCGCCAGCAGCAGGGCTGAAGGCGGGGGGGCTTACGAGCAGTACTTC; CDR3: CASSRAEGGGAYEQYF
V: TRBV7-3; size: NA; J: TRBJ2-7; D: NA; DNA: TGTGCCAGCAGCAAAGACAGCCCCGACGAGCAGTACTTC; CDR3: CASSKDSPDEQYF
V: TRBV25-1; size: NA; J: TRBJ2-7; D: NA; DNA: TGTGCCAGCAGTGAGGGGAATAGGGGAAGGTACGAGCAGTACTTC; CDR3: CASSEGNRGRYEQYF
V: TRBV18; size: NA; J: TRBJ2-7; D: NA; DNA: TGTGCCAGCTCACCAGGAGATGGCTACGAGCAGTACTTC; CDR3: CASSPGDGYEQYF
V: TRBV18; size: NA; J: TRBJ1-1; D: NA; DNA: TGTGCCAGCTCACCTCGGACAGCAATGAACACTGAAGCTTTCTTT; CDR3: CASSPRTAMNTEAFF
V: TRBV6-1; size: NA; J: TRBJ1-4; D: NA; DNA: TGTGCCAGCAGTGCGTCAGCCAAAGGTCGGGCTAATGAAAAACTGTTTTTT; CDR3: CASSASAKGRANEKLFF
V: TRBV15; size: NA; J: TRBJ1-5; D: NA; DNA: TGTGCCACCAGCAGAGGGGGAGAAACAGGGCGACAGCCCCAGCATTTT; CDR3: CATSRGGETGRQPQHF
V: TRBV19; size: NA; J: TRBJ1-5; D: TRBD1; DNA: TGTGCCAGTAGTATACGAGGGGGCGATCAGCCCCAGCATTTT; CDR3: CASSIRGGDQPQHF
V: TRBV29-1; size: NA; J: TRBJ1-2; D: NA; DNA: TGCAGCGTTGAAGGCAGTGGGAGGGATTGGGGTGGCTACACCTTC; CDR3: CSVEGSGRDWGGYTF
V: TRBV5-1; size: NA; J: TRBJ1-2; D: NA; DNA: TGCGCCAGCAGCTTGGACAGGGATGGTGGCTACACCTTC; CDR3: CASSLDRDGGYTF
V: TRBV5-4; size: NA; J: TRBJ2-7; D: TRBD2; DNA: TGTGCCAGCAGCTTTGGGACTAGCGATACCTACGAGCAGTACTTC; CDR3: CASSFGTSDTYEQYF
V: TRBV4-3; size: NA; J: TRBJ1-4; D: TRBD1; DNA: TGCGCCAGCAGCCCCTCCGGGACAGCCTGGAATGAAAAACTGTTTTTT; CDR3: CASSPSGTAWNEKLFF
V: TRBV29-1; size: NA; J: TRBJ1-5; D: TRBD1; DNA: TGCAGCGTTGAAGAGGGGACAGGCAGCAATCAGCCCCAGCATTTT; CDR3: CSVEEGTGSNQPQHF
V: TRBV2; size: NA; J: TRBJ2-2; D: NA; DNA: TGTGCCAGCAGTCAGGGGCAGAACACCGGGGAGCTGTTTTTT; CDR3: CASSQGQNTGELFF
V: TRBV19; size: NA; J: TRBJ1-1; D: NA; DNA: TGTGCCAGTCGGAAGGGGACTGAAGCTTTCTTT; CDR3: CASRKGTEAFF
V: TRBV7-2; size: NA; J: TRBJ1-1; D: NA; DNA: TGTGCCAGCAGCTTAGAGCAGGGATATGAAGCTTTCTTT; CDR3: CASSLEQGYEAFF
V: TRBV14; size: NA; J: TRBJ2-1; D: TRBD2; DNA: TGTGCCAGCAGCCAAGCCGGGACTAGCTACAATGAGCAGTTCTTC; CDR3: CASSQAGTSYNEQFF
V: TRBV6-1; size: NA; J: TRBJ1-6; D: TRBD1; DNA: TGTGCCAGCAGGTTACAGGGGCCCCTAGGGTCACCCCTCCACTTT; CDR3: CASRLQGPLGSPLHF
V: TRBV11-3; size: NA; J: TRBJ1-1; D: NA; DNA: TGTGCCAGCAAATACCAGGGCATGAACACTGAAGCTTTCTTT; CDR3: CASKYQGMNTEAFF
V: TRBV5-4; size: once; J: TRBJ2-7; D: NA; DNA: TGTGCCAGCAGCTTGGGTAGCGGTTACGAGCAGTACTTC; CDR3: CASSLGSGYEQYF
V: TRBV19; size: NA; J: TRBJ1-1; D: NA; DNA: TGTGCCAGTAGTATGTCAGGGTTTCGAACTGAAGCTTTCTTT; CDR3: CASSMSGFRTEAFF
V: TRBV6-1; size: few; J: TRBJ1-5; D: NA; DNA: TGTGCCAGCAGTGAATCTGGTCGGTGGTATTATCAGCCCCAGCATTTT; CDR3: CASSESGRWYYQPQHF
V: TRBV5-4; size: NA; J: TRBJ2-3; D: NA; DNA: TGTGCCAGCAGCACCGGACAGAACCGGGTTCGAGATACGCAGTATTTT; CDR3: CASSTGQNRVRDTQYF
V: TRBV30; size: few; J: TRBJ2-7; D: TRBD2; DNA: TGTGCCTGGAGACCCTGGTCTAGCGGGGGTTACGAGCAGTACTTC; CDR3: CAWRPWSSGGYEQYF
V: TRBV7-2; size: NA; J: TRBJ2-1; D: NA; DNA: TGTGCCAGCAGCTCGACTAGGAGCTCCTACAATGAGCAGTTCTTC; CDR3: CASSSTRSSYNEQFF
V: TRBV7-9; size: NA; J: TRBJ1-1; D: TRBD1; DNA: TGTGCCAGCAGCTCACAGGGGTGGAACACTGAAGCTTTCTTT; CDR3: CASSSQGWNTEAFF
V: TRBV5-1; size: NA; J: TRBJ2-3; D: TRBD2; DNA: TGCGCCAGCAGCTTGCCCAGCGGGGGGGTAGCCCCAGATACGCAGTATTTT; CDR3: CASSLPSGGVAPDTQYF
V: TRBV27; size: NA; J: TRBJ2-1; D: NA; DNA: TGTGCCAGCAGTTTAGGTAGGGCGGGTGAGCAGTTCTTC; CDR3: CASSLGRAGEQFF
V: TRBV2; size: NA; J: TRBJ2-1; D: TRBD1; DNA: TGTGCCAGCAGTGAGCCTAGGACAGGTATCAATGAGCAGTTCTTC; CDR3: CASSEPRTGINEQFF
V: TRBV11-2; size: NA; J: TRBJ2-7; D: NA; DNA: TGTGCCAGCAGCCGCCCCCCAGGAAACTACGAGCAGTACTTC; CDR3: CASSRPPGNYEQYF
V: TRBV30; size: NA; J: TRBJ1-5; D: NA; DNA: TGTGCCTGGAGCGTTTCGGGGGATCAGCCCCAGCATTTT; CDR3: CAWSVSGDQPQHF
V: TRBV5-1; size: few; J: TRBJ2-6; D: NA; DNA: TGCGCCAGCAGCTTGGTCGGAGGGGGCGCTGGGGCCAACGTCCTGACTTTC; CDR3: CASSLVGGGAGANVLTF
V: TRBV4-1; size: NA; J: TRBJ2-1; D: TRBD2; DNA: TGCGCCAGCAGCCCCGGCCTACTAGCGACCGGGGGGGAGCAGTTCTTC; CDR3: CASSPGLLATGGEQFF
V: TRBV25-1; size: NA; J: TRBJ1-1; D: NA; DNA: TGTGCCAGTAAGGGGTTCCTGAACACTGAAGCTTTCTTT; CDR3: CASKGFLNTEAFF
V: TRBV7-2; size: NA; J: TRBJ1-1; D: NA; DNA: TGTGCCAGCAGAAAAGGGCATGGGGGCGAAGGGACTGAAGCTTTCTTT; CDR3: CASRKGHGGEGTEAFF
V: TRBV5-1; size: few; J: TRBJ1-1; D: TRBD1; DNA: TGCGCCAGCAGCTTTGGGCAGGGGGCGGGGAGCACTGAAGCTTTCTTT; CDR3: CASSFGQGAGSTEAFF
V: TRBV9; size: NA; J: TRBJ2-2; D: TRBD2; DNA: TGTGCCAGCAGCGTGCTTAGCGGGACTAGCAGCGGGGAGCTGTTTTTT; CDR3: CASSVLSGTSSGELFF
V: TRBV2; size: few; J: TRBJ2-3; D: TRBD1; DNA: TGTGCCAGCAGTTGGGACAGGGGCAGCACAGATACGCAGTATTTT; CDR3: CASSWDRGSTDTQYF
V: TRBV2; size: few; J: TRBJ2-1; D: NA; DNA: TGTGCCAGTAGCAGGGCGGATGAGCAGTTCTTC; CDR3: CASSRADEQFF
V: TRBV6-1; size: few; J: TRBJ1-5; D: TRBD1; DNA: TGTGCCAGCAGCCCCGACAGGGCGGGCCAGCCCCAGCATTTT; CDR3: CASSPDRAGQPQHF
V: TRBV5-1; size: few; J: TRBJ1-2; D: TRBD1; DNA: TGCGCCAGCAGCTCCTCCCAGGGGGACTATGGCTACACCTTC; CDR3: CASSSSQGDYGYTF
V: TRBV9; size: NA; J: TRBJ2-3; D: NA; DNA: TGTGCCAGCAGCGTAGCTTTCGGGGATACGCAGTATTTT; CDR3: CASSVAFGDTQYF
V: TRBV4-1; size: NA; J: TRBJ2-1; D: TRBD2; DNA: TGCGCCAGCAGCCCCCGGACTAGCGGGACGCTGTACAATGAGCAGTTCTTC; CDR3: CASSPRTSGTLYNEQFF
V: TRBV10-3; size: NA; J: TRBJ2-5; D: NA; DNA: TGTGCCATCAGTGAGTCGGAGGTCAGAACGGCCCAAGAGACCCAGTACTTC; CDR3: CAISESEVRTAQETQYF
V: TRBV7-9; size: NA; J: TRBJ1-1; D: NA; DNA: TGTGCCAGCAGCCCACCCGGGGGGACTGAAGCTTTCTTT; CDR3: CASSPPGGTEAFF
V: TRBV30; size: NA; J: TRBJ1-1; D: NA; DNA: TGTGCCTGTCCGGGGAGGCAAAGTATGAACACTGAAGCTTTCTTT; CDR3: CACPGRQSMNTEAFF
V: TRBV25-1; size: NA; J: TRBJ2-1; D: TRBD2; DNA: TGTGCCAGCAGTGAATATAGCGGGGGGAGGAATGAGCAGTTCTTC; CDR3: CASSEYSGGRNEQFF
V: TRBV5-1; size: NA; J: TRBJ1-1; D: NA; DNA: TGCGCCAGCAGCCGGGGGGGGGCGGGCACTGAAGCTTTCTTT; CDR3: CASSRGGAGTEAFF
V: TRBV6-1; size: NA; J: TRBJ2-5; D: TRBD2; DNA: TGTGCCAGCAGAGGGAGGGGAGAGACCCAGTACTTC; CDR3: CASRGRGETQYF
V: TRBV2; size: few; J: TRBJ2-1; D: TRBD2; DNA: TGTGCCAGCAGTGAAGTAAAGCGGGAGGGCCGGGAGCAGTTCTTC; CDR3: CASSEVKREGREQFF
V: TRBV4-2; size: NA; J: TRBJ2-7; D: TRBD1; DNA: TGTGCCAGCAGCCAAGCCGGGACAGACTCCTACGAGCAGTACTTC; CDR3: CASSQAGTDSYEQYF
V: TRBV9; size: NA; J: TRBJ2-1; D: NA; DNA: TGTGCCAGCAGCGTAGCGGATAGCGGTGACTTCAATGAGCAGTTCTTC; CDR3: CASSVADSGDFNEQFF
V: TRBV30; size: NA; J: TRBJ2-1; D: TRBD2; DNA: TGTGCCTGGAATGTACGCCAGGGGATTCTAGCGGGAGGGGTGGAGCAGTTCTTC; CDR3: CAWNVRQGILAGGVEQFF
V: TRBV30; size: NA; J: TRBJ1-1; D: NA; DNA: TGTGCCTGGAGTCTGTGGAACACTGAAGCTTTCTTT; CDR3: CAWSLWNTEAFF
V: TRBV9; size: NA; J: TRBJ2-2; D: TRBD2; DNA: TGTGCCAGCAGCGTAGTGGGACTAGCGGGAGACAACGGGGAGCTGTTTTTT; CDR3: CASSVVGLAGDNGELFF
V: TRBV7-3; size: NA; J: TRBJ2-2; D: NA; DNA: TGTGCCAGCAGCTTAGTGGGACACAACACCGGGGAGCTGTTTTTT; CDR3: CASSLVGHNTGELFF
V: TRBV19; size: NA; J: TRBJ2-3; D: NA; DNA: TGTGCCTGCCGACCCGGCGCGCGGGGAACGCAGTATTTT; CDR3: CACRPGARGTQYF
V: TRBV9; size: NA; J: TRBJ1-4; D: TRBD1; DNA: TGTGCCAGCAGCAGGGGGCAAGATGAAAAACTGTTTTTT; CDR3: CASSRGQDEKLFF